This is a list of T cell receptor beta chains from one sample in a study of blood T cell repertoires in COVID-19. The assay was immunoSEQ multiplex PCR, and TCRdb's table has in-frame clones only and misses some. Of some 320,000 clones in the sample, roughly 90% were seen once. Material: PBMCs or T cells enriched from blood (not recorded which). These receptors were collected from a woman aged 25-40 years who had been exposed to COVID-19. Each CDR3 is given with its conserved first and last residue. D genes are given only for firm matches. Expanded clones are given a class, and other clones once, few, many or no size at all.

cdr3_length j_call v_call clone_size d_call cdr3_aa cdr3_nt
17 TRBJ2-7 TRBV5-8 - TRBD1 CASSLSLGQGLDYEQYF TGTGCCAGCAGCTTGTCATTGGGACAGGGGCTCGACTACGAGCAGTACTTC
14 TRBJ2-2 TRBV12-5 - TRBD1 CASQRTGGTGELFF TGTGCTAGCCAGCGGACAGGGGGCACCGGGGAGCTGTTTTTT
15 TRBJ1-5 TRBV5-1 - TRBD1 CASSLAGDRNQPQHF TGCGCCAGCAGCTTGGCGGGGGACAGGAATCAGCCCCAGCATTTT
15 TRBJ1-6 TRBV7-6 - - CASSATREINSPLHF TGTGCCAGCAGCGCGACCCGGGAAATTAATTCACCCCTCCACTTT
15 TRBJ2-1 TRBV7-2 few TRBD1 CASSIRDRVSNEQFF TGTGCCAGCAGCATCCGGGACAGGGTGAGCAATGAGCAGTTCTTC
16 TRBJ1-6 TRBV5-1 - - CASSWRSGVGNSPLHF TGCGCCAGCAGCTGGAGGTCAGGGGTTGGGAATTCACCCCTCCACTTT
16 TRBJ2-1 TRBV7-9 - - CASSLELQLIYNEQFF TGTGCCAGCAGCTTAGAGTTACAACTAATATACAATGAGCAGTTCTTC
16 TRBJ1-6 TRBV7-2 - - CASSLSGAHRASPLHF TGTGCCAGCAGCTTATCCGGGGCCCACAGGGCCTCACCCCTCCACTTT
15 TRBJ2-2 TRBV7-7 - - CASSQNRGGTGELFF TGTGCCAGCAGCCAAAACAGGGGGGGTACCGGGGAGCTGTTTTTT
16 TRBJ2-2 TRBV7-2 - - CASSLWGLRNTGELFF TGTGCCAGCAGCTTATGGGGACTCAGGAACACCGGGGAGCTGTTTTTT
15 TRBJ1-1 TRBV27 - - CASRWTAMGNTEAFF TGTGCCAGCAGATGGACTGCAATGGGGAACACTGAAGCTTTCTTT
16 TRBJ1-4 TRBV6-5 - TRBD1 CASSYRTGAANEKLFF TGTGCCAGCAGTTACCGGACAGGGGCGGCTAATGAAAAACTGTTTTTT
12 TRBJ1-2 TRBV7-3 - - CASSSPGEGYTF TGTGCCAGCAGCTCCCCCGGGGAGGGCTACACCTTC
15 TRBJ2-5 TRBV15 - TRBD2 CATSRASGRQETQYF TGTGCCACCAGCAGAGCCAGCGGGAGACAAGAGACCCAGTACTTC
13 TRBJ2-7 TRBV6-2/TRBV6-3 - - CASSYGGNYEQYF TGTGCCAGCAGTTACGGGGGGAACTACGAGCAGTACTTC
14 TRBJ1-3 TRBV27 - - CASSHQGFGNTIYF TGTGCCAGCAGCCATCAGGGGTTCGGAAACACCATATATTTT
17 TRBJ1-2 TRBV4-3 - TRBD1 CASSQVSRPQGNYGYTF TGCGCCAGCAGCCAAGTCAGTAGGCCACAGGGGAACTATGGCTACACCTTC
13 TRBJ1-1 TRBV5-1 - - CASSFNGNTEAFF TGCGCCAGCAGCTTTAACGGGAACACTGAAGCTTTCTTT
11 TRBJ1-1 TRBV20-1 - TRBD1 CSARADREAFF TGCAGTGCCCGAGCGGACAGGGAAGCTTTCTTT
13 TRBJ1-4 TRBV18 - - CASSTDLYEKLFF TGTGCCAGCTCAACGGACTTATATGAAAAACTGTTTTTT
14 TRBJ1-2 TRBV14 - - CASSQVRGNYGYTF TGTGCCAGCAGCCAAGTAAGGGGGAACTATGGCTACACCTTC
16 TRBJ1-1 TRBV9 once TRBD1 CASSVSPDRGRPEAFF TGTGCCAGCAGCGTATCACCGGACAGGGGGCGCCCTGAAGCTTTCTTT